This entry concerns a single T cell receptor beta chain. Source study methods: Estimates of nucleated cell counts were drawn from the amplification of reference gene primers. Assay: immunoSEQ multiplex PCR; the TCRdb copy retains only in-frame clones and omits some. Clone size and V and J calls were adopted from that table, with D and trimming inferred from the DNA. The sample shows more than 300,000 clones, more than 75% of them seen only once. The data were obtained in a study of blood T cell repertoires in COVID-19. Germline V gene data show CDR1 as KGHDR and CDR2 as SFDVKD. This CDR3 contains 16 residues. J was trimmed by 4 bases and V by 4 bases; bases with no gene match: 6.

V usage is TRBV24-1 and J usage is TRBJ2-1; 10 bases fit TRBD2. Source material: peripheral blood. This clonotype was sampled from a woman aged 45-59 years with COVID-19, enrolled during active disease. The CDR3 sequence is CATSDPTSGHYNEQFF. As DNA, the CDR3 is TGTGCCACCAGTGACCCGACTAGCGGGCATTACAATGAGCAGTTCTTC.